Presented here are 32 T cell receptor beta chains from one specimen sequenced in a study of cytomegalovirus exposure and HLA in healthy donors. PCR was performed using 60 Vbeta and 13 Jbeta primers. TCRdb's table, derived via immunoSEQ multiplex PCR, lists solely in-frame clones and lacks some. The sample lists 110,000 or so clones; approximately 83% were seen once. What was sequenced was PBMCs. Receptors were obtained from a woman aged 18-29 years in good health and CMV-seronegative.

The V and J genes are TRBV11-2 and TRBJ1-1, with 9 positions matching TRBD1. The V and J ends lost 2 bases and 4 bases, in that order; junction bases with no gene match: 8. Germline values: CDR1 SGHAT, CDR2 FQNNGV. The CDR3 runs to 16 residues. CDR3 residues: CASSLSRDRVSTEAFF. CDR3 nucleotide sequence: TGTGCCAGCAGCTTATCCCGGGACAGGGTGAGCACTGAAGCTTTCTTT.

The gene calls are TRBV6-1 and TRBJ2-1, with a weak D call TRBD2 (6 bases). From germline, CDR1 is MNHNS and CDR2 SASEGT. CDR3 length equals 15 residues. V was cut by 2 bases and J by 4 bases, with 12 bases left in between. CDR3 nucleotide sequence: TGTGCCAGCAGTGAACTCGGGAGTGGGTACAATGAGCAGTTCTTC. Its protein is CASSELGSGYNEQFF.

This sequence joins TRBV7-8 and TRBJ2-3; unclear D gene. From germline, CDR1 is SGHVS and CDR2 FQNEAQ. This CDR3 has 19 residues. The ends were cut back, 5 bases at V and 3 bases at J, with 27 bases in the middle. CDR3 loop: CASSPLGGPSRERTDTQYF. The CDR3 coding sequence is TGTGCCAGCAGCCCCCTTGGTGGCCCTTCTAGAGAGCGAACAGATACGCAGTATTTT.

The DNA of the CDR3 is TGTGCCAGCAGTGAAGCGCTCTCGGGGGGCACAGATACGCAGTATTTT. This gives the protein CASSEALSGGTDTQYF. The V and J genes are TRBV6-1 and TRBJ2-3, with a possible D match to TRBD2 (6 bases). There are 16 residues in the CDR3. Per the germline V gene, CDR1 is MNHNS and CDR2 is SASEGT. V was cut by 0 bases and J by 1 base, with 11 bases left in between.

V usage is TRBV28 and J usage is TRBJ1-2; TRBD1 matches 8 bases. This CDR3 comprises 13 residues. Unmatched junction bases numbered 3, after V lost 5 bases and J lost 4 bases. In germline, CDR1 is MDHEN, CDR2 SYDVKM. CDR3 nucleotides: TGTGCCAGCAGTCTGGACAGGGTCTATGGCTACACCTTC. It specifies CASSLDRVYGYTF.

This clone turned up a few times. The gene calls are TRBV19 and TRBJ2-7; 11 nucleotides agree with TRBD2. Germline V gives CDR1 LNHDA, CDR2 SQIVND (reference sequence). V lost 5 bases and J lost 4; bases outside the gene matches: 10. CDR3 length equals 16 residues. CDR3 amino acids: CASSPSSGRKRYEQYF. CDR3 DNA: TGTGCCAGTAGTCCATCTAGCGGGAGGAAAAGGTACGAGCAGTACTTC.

The chain is built from TRBV12-2 and TRBJ2-2; the table names TRBD2, a call not compared with the DNA. TRBV12-2 is labeled a pseudogene. This CDR3 region has 13 residues. CDR3 in amino acids: CASRLLDTGELFF. Here the CDR3 DNA reads TGTGCAAGTCGCCTACTAGATACCGGGGAGCTGTTTTTT.

This chain uses TRBV28 with TRBJ2-3; no definite D call. This CDR3 is 12 amino acids long. CDR1 and CDR2 (germline): MDHEN, SYDVKM. Deletions cut 4 bases from V and 1 base from J, with 3 bases between. Here the CDR3 reads CASSSGTDTQYF. The CDR3 DNA reads TGTGCCAGCAGTTCTGGCACAGATACGCAGTATTTT.

This chain links TRBV10-3 with TRBJ1-1; a possible D gene is TRBD1 (5 bases). The V and J ends lost 2 bases and 0 bases respectively, with 10 bases between them. From germline, CDR1 is ENHRY and CDR2 SYGVKD. This CDR3 has 15 residues. The CDR3: CAISERAGLNTEAFF. The CDR3 DNA follows: TGTGCCATCAGTGAGAGGGCAGGGTTGAACACTGAAGCTTTCTTT.

This chain uses TRBV2 with TRBJ1-5, with TRBD1 matching over 7 bases. V trimming: 3 bases; J trimming: 3 bases; junction bases outside the gene matches: 5. This CDR3 is 15 amino acids long. Germline assignment: CDR1 SNHLY and CDR2 FYNNEI. The CDR3 DNA follows: TGTGCCAGCAGTGAGGTGGACAGGAACAATCAGCCCCAGCATTTT. It yields the protein CASSEVDRNNQPQHF. Drawing the rest from reference TRBV2 and TRBJ1-5, the complete variable domain is EPEVTQTPSHQVTQMGQEVILRCVPISNHLYFYWYRQILGQKVEFLVSFYNNEISEKSEIFDDQFSVERPDGSNFTLKIRSTKLEDSAMYFCASSEVDRNNQPQHFGDGTRLSIL.

The chain uses TRBV27 and TRBJ1-4; D is uncertain. Trimming stripped 3 bases from V and 0 bases from J, with 8 bases between. This CDR3 contains 15 residues. Germline CDR1 MNHEY, CDR2 SMNVEV (reference sequence). The CDR3: CASSLSTATNEKLFF. CDR3 in DNA: TGTGCCAGCAGTTTGTCCACAGCAACTAATGAAAAACTGTTTTTT.

This chain uses TRBV14 with TRBJ1-4; D gene uncertain. This CDR3 comprises 12 residues. Germline CDR1 and CDR2: SGHDN and FVKESK. V was cut by 2 bases and J by 8 bases, with 6 bases left in between. CDR3 sequence: CASSQLSEKLFF. DNA for the CDR3: TGTGCCAGCAGCCAACTGTCCGAAAAACTGTTTTTT.

CDR3 nucleotides: TGTGCCAGCGGATTTGGGACAGGAGGTCAGCCCCAGCATTTT. Translation gives CASGFGTGGQPQHF. J is TRBJ1-5 and V is TRBV7-8, with 8 bases that match TRBD1. This CDR3 contains 14 residues. V lost 8 bases and J lost 6; bases outside the gene matches: 9. CDR1 and CDR2 (germline): SGHVS, FQNEAQ.

This chain connects TRBV10-3 to TRBJ2-1; a weak D match, TRBD1 (5 bases). Germline lookup yields CDR1 ENHRY and CDR2 SYGVKD. The CDR3 is 17 residues long. V lost 0 bases to trimming and J lost 5 bases, with 17 bases between them. CDR3 nucleotide sequence: TGTGCCATCAGTGAGTCTGATGGCAGGGTTGCAAACAATGAGCAGTTCTTC. Its protein is CAISESDGRVANNEQFF.

This clone was counted a few times. V is TRBV7-9 and J is TRBJ1-1; 8 nucleotides line up with TRBD1. There are 15 residues in the CDR3. The J segment lost 1 base and the V segment lost 6 bases, leaving 7 bases of the junction unmatched. Germline CDR1 is SEHNR and CDR2 is FQNEAQ (reference sequence). CDR3 bases: TGTGCCAGCAGGCGTACAGGGACAGGGAACACTGAAGCTTTCTTT. The encoded protein is CASRRTGTGNTEAFF.

The chain recombines TRBV6-4 with TRBJ2-1, with TRBD1 as a possible D gene (6 bases). The germline V gene has CDR1 MRHNA and CDR2 SNTAGT. Trimming took off 4 bases at V and 6 bases at J, with 16 bases between the two ends. This CDR3 contains 15 residues. The CDR3 DNA reads TGTGCCAGCAGTGCGGGGTTGGACAGCTCCAATGAGCAGTTCTTC. As protein: CASSAGLDSSNEQFF.

The chain is built from TRBV7-9 and TRBJ1-4, with no clear D. V dropped 5 bases and J dropped 7 bases, with 11 bases sitting between them. Looked up from germline, CDR1 is SEHNR and CDR2 is FQNEAQ (reference sequence). The CDR3 length is 13 residues. The CDR3 DNA reads as TGTGCCAGCAGCCCCGGAGCGGGTGAAAAACTGTTTTTT. Residues: CASSPGAGEKLFF.

The rearrangement joins TRBV10-3 to TRBJ2-3; 7 positions match TRBD2. Trimming took 4 bases from V and 0 from J; bases not matched to a gene: 10. The CDR3 contains 17 residues. Germline CDR1 ENHRY, CDR2 SYGVKD. The CDR3, as DNA: TGTGCCATCAGTGCCTCTTCTAGCGGCCAAAGCACAGATACGCAGTATTTT. This codes for CAISASSSGQSTDTQYF.

The rearrangement uses TRBV7-9 and TRBJ1-2, with D maybe TRBD1 (6 bases). The CDR3 sequence is 15 residues long. CDR1 and CDR2 from the germline V gene are SEHNR and FQNEAQ (reference sequence). V was shortened by 2 bases and J by 6 bases, with 16 bases between the two germline ends. CDR3: CASSLWLGQPNGYTF. CDR3 DNA sequence: TGTGCCAGCAGCTTATGGTTGGGACAACCGAATGGCTACACCTTC.

This clone was seen a single time. This rearrangement joins TRBV10-3 to TRBJ2-3, with 9 nucleotides matching TRBD2. V gave up 3 bases and J gave up 7 bases; unmatched junction bases: 11. The germline gives CDR1 ENHRY, CDR2 SYGVKD. CDR3 length equals 16 residues. CDR3 loop: CAISDVLERGVYTQYF. The CDR3 region has the DNA TGTGCCATCAGTGACGTACTTGAGCGGGGGGTATATACGCAGTATTTT.

The V and J genes are TRBV5-6 and TRBJ2-3; 8 nucleotides agree with TRBD2. V was clipped by 1 base and J by 2 bases; unmatched bases: 9. Germline lookup yields CDR1 SGHDT and CDR2 YYEEEE. CDR3 length: 17 amino acids. The CDR3 DNA sequence: TGTGCCAGCAGCTTGACCCCACTAGCGGCGTACACAGATACGCAGTATTTT. This sequence encodes CASSLTPLAAYTDTQYF.

This chain uses TRBV4-1 with TRBJ2-7, with TRBD2 matching over 11 bases. Unmatched junction bases numbered 8, after V lost 3 bases and J lost 7 bases. Germline CDR1 MGHRA, CDR2 YSYEKL. This CDR3 spans 15 amino acids. The DNA for the CDR3 is TGCGCCAGCAGCCAGGATGTAAGACTAGCGGGAGAGCAGTACTTC. Translating gives CASSQDVRLAGEQYF.

This clone was seen a handful of times. The chain recombines TRBV6-1 with TRBJ1-6; 8 bases align to TRBD1. Trimming at V came to 1 base and at J to 11 bases, leaving 4 bases not matched to a gene. Germline CDR1 is MNHNS and CDR2 is SASEGT. The CDR3 consists of 14 residues. CDR3 bases: TGTGCCAGCAGTGAAGTAGGACAGGGAGCACCCCTCCACTTT. Translated: CASSEVGQGAPLHF.

The genes are TRBV28 and TRBJ2-5; perhaps TRBD1 as D (6 bases). Trimming took off 5 bases at V and 1 base at J, with 17 bases between the two ends. The germline CDR1 and CDR2 sequences are MDHEN and SYDVKM. The CDR3 runs 16 residues. CDR3 region: CASSVPGVLGQETQYF. The CDR3 DNA reads TGTGCCAGCAGTGTCCCAGGGGTTTTGGGCCAAGAGACCCAGTACTTC.

This sequence joins TRBV11-3 and TRBJ2-3, with 7 bases aligning to TRBD1. This CDR3 spans 14 amino acids. Germline CDR1 reads SGHNT; CDR2 reads YENEEA. V gave up 0 bases and J gave up 6 bases; unmatched junction bases: 3. The CDR3 sequence is CASSLDRGLDTQYF. The DNA of the CDR3 is TGTGCCAGCAGCTTAGATAGGGGGCTTGATACGCAGTATTTT. Combining the CDR3 with reference TRBV11-3 and TRBJ2-3 gives the whole variable domain EAGVVQSPRYKIIEKKQPVAFWCNPISGHNTLYWYLQNLGQGPELLIRYENEEAVDDSQLPKDRFSAERLKGVDSTLKIQPAELGDSAVYLCASSLDRGLDTQYFGPGTRLTVL.

J is TRBJ1-2 and V is TRBV18, with 7 nucleotides matching TRBD1. J was trimmed by 3 bases and V by 5 bases; bases with no gene match: 0. The germline CDR1 and CDR2 sequences are KGHSH and LQKENI. The CDR3 spans 12 residues. CDR3 bases: TGTGCCAGCTCAGGGACAGACTATGGCTACACCTTC. Its protein product is CASSGTDYGYTF.

This clone was seen only once. The V gene is TRBV2, the J gene TRBJ2-1; 8 positions match TRBD1. CDR3 length equals 14 residues. The germline V gene has CDR1 SNHLY and CDR2 FYNNEI. V trimming: 6 bases; J trimming: 9 bases; junction bases outside the gene matches: 10. In nucleotides, the CDR3 is TGTGCCAGCAGAGTACAGGGGGGCAATATTGAGCAGTTCTTC. Residues: CASRVQGGNIEQFF.

CDR3 sequence reads: CASSFEYGTTLNIQYF. The CDR3 coding sequence is TGTGCCAGCAGCTTTGAATACGGGACAACCCTAAACATTCAGTACTTC. This chain links TRBV5-6 with TRBJ2-4, with TRBD1 as a possible D gene (6 bases). The CDR3 length is 16 residues. V lost 2 bases, J lost 6 bases, and 18 bases lay in between. Germline CDR1 reads SGHDT; CDR2 reads YYEEEE.

The chain couples TRBV6-1 to TRBJ1-1; 8 positions match TRBD1. Trimming removed 6 bases from V and 5 bases from J; junction bases left unmatched: 11. The CDR3 runs to 15 residues. Germline CDR1 MNHNS, CDR2 SASEGT. DNA of the CDR3: TGTGCCAGCAGGGGGGGGAACAGGGGGAAGACTGAAGCTTTCTTT. Translating it yields CASRGGNRGKTEAFF.

The rearrangement uses TRBV6-1 and TRBJ2-1; D not certain. The CDR3 has 13 amino acids. CDR1 is MNHNS, CDR2 SASEGT, per germline. V lost 3 bases and J 6 bases, leaving 9 bases between the germline ends. As DNA, the CDR3 is TGTGCCAGCAGTGACCTCATAGTCAATGAGCAGTTCTTC. Amino acid sequence: CASSDLIVNEQFF.

The CDR3 region has the DNA TGTGCCAGCAGCCCCAGAGCGGGGGACCCTAAGGGCTACACCTTC. Amino acids: CASSPRAGDPKGYTF. The chain carries TRBV7-6 and TRBJ1-2; D is possibly TRBD1 (5 bases). Per germline, CDR1 SGHVS and CDR2 FNYEAQ. Trimming stripped 5 bases from V and 8 bases from J, with 21 bases between. This CDR3 contains 15 residues.

The chain uses TRBV10-1 and TRBJ2-1, with 11 bases identical to TRBD2. Trimming cost V 2 bases and J 4 bases; bases outside gene matches: 7. The CDR3 totals 17 residues. Germline values: CDR1 WNHNN, CDR2 SYGVQD (reference sequence). This CDR3 is CASSEGLAGGPYNEQFF. Written as DNA, the CDR3 is TGCGCCAGCAGTGAGGGGCTAGCGGGAGGCCCGTACAATGAGCAGTTCTTC.